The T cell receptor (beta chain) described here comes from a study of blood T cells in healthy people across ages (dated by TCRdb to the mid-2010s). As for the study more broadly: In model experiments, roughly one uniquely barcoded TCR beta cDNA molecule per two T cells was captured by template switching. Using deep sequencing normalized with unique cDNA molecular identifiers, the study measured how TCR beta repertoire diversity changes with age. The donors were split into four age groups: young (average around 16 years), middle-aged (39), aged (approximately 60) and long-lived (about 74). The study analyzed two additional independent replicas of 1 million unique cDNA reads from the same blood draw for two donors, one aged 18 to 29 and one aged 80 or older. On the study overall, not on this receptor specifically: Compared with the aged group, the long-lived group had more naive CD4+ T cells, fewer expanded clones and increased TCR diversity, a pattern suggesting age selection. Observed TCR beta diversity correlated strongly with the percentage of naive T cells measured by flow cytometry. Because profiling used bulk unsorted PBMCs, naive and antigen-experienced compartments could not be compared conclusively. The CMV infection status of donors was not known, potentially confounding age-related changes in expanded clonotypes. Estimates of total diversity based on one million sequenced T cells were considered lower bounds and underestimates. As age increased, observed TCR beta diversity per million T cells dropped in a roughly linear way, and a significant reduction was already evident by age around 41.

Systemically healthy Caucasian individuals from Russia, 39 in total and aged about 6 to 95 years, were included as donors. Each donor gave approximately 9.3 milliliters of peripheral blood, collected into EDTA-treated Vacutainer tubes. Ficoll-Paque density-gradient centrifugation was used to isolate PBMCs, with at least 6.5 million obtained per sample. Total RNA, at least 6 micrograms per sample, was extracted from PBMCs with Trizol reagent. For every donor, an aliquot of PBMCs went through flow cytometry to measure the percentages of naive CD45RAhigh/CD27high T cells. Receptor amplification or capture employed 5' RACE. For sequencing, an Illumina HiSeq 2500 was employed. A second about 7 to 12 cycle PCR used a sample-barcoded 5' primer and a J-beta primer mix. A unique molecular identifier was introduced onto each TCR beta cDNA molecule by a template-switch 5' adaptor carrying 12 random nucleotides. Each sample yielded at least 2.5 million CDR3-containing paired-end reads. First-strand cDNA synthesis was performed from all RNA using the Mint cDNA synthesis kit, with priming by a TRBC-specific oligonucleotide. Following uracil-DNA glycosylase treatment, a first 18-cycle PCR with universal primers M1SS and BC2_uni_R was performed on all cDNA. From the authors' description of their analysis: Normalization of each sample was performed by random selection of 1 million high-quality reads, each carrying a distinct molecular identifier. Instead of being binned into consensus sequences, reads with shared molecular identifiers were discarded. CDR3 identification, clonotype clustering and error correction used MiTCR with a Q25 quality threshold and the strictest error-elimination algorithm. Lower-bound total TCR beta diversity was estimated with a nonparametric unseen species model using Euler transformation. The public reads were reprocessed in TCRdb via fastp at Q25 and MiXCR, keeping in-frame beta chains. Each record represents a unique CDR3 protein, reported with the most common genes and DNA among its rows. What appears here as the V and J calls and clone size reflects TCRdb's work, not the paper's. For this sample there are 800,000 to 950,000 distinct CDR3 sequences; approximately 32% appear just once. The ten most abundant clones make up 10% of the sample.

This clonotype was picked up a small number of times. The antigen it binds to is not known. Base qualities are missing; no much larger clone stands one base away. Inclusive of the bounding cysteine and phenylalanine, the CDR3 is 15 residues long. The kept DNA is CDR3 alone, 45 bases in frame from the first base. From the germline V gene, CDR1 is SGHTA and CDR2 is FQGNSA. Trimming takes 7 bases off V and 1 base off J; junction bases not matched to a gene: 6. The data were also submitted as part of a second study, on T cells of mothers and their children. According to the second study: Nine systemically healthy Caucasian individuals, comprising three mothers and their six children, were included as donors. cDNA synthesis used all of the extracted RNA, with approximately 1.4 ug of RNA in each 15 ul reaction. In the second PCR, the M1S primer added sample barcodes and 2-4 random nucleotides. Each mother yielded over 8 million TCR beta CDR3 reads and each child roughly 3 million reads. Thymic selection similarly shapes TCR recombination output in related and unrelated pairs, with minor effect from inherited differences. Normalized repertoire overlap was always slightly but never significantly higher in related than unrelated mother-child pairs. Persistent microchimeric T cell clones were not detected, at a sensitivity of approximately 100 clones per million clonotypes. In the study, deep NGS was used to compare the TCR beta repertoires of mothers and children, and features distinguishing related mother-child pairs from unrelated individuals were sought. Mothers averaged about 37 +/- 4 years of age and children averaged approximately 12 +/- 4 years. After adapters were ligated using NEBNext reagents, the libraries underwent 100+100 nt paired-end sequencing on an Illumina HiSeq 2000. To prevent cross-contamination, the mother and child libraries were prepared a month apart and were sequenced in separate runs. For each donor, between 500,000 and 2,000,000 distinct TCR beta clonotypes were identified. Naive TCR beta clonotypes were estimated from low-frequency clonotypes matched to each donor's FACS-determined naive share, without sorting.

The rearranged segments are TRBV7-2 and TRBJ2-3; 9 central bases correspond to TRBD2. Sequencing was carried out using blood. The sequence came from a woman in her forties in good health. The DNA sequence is TGTGCCAGCACCTCGGGACTAGCTCGCACAGATACGCAGTATTTT. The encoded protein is CASTSGLARTDTQYF. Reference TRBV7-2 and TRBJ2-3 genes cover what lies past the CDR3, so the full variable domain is GAGVSQSPSNKVTEKGKDVELRCDPISGHTALYWYRQSLGQGLEFLIYFQGNSAPDKSGLPSDRFSAERTGGSVSTLTIQRTQQEDSAVYLCASTSGLARTDTQYFGPGTRLTVL.